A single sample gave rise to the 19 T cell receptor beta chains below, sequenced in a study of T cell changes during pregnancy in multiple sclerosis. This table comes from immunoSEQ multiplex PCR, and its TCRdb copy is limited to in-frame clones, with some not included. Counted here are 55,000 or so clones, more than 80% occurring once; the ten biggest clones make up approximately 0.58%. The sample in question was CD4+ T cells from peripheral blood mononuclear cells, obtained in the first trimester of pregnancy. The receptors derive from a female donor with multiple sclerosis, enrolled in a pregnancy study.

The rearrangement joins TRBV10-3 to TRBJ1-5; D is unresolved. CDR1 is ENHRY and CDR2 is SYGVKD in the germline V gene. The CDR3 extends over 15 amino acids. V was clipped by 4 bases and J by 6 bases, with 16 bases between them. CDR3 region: CAISAGERIRQPQHF. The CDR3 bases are TGTGCCATCAGTGCCGGGGAGAGGATTCGTCAGCCCCAGCATTTT.

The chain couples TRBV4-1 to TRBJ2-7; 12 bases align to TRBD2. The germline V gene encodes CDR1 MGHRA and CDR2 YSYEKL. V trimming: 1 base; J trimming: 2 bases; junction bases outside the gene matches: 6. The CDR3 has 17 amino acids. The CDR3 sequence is CASSQGPLAGGTYEQYF. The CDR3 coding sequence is TGCGCCAGCAGCCAAGGACCCCTAGCGGGGGGGACCTACGAGCAGTACTTC.

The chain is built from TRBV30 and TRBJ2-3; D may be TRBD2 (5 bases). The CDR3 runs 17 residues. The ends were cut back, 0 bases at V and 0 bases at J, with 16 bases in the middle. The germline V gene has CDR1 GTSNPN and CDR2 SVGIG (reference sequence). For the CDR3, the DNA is TGTGCCTGGAGTGTGAGGCGGGTGGCTGCTAGCACAGATACGCAGTATTTT. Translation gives CAWSVRRVAASTDTQYF.

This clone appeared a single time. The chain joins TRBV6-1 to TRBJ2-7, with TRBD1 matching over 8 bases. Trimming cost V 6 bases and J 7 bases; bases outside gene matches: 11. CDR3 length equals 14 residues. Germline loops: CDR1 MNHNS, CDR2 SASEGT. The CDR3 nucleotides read TGTGCCAGCAGCCAACAGGGGGGCCCTCGTGAGCAGTACTTC. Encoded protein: CASSQQGGPREQYF.

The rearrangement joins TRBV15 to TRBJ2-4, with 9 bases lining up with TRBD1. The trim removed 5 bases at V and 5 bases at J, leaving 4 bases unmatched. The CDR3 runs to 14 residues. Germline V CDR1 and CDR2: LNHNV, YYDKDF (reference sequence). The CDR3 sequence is CATSPQGAQNIQYF. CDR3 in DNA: TGTGCCACCAGCCCACAGGGGGCCCAAAACATTCAGTACTTC.

The CDR3 DNA reads as TGTGCCAGCAGCTCCAACCGGGACACTGGCAAACCCCTCCACTTT. This translates into CASSSNRDTGKPLHF. The chain carries TRBV6-6 and TRBJ1-6, with TRBD1 as a possible D gene (6 bases). CDR1 MNHNY and CDR2 SVGAGI come from the germline V gene (reference sequence). The CDR3 loop spans 15 amino acids. Trimming removed 6 bases at V and 12 bases at J, with 21 bases between.

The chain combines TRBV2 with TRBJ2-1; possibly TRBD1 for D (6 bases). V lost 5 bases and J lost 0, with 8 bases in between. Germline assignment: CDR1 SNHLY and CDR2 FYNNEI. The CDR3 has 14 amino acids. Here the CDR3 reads CASSLDSSYNEQFF. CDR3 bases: TGTGCCAGCAGTCTGGACAGCTCCTACAATGAGCAGTTCTTC.

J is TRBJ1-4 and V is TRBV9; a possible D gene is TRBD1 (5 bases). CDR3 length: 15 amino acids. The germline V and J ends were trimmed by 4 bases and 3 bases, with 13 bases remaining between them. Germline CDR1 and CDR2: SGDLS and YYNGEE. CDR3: CASSSVQGPNEKLFF. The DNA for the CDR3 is TGTGCCAGCAGCTCAGTTCAGGGTCCTAATGAAAAACTGTTTTTT.

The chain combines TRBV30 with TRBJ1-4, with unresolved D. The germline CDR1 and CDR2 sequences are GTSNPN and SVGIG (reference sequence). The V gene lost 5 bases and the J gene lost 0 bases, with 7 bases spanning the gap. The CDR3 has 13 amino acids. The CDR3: CAWSSATNEKLFF. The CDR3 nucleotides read TGTGCCTGGTCTTCTGCAACTAATGAAAAACTGTTTTTT.

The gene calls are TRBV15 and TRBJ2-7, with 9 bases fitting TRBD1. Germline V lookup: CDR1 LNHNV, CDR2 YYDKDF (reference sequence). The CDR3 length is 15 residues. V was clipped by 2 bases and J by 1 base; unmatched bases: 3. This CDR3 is CATSRNRGLSYEQYF. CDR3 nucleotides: TGTGCCACCAGCAGAAACAGGGGGCTTTCCTACGAGCAGTACTTC.

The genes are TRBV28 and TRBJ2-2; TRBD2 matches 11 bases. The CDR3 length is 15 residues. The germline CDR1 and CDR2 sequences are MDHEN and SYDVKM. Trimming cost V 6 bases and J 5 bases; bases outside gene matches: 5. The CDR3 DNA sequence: TGTGCCAGCAGGGGGGCTAGCGGGAGGACCGGGGAGCTGTTTTTT. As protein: CASRGASGRTGELFF.

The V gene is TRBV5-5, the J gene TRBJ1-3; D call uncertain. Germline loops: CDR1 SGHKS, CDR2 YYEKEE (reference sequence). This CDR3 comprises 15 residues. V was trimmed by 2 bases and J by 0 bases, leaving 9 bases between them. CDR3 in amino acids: CASSFLQASGNTIYF. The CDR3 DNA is TGTGCCAGCAGCTTTTTGCAAGCCTCTGGAAACACCATATATTTT.

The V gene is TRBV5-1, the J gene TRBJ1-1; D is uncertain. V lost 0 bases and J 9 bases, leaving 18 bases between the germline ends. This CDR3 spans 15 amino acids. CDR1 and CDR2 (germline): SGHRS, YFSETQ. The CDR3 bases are TGCGCCAGCAGCTTGGAAGGAGGCAGGACTAATAAAGCTTTCTTT. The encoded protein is CASSLEGGRTNKAFF.

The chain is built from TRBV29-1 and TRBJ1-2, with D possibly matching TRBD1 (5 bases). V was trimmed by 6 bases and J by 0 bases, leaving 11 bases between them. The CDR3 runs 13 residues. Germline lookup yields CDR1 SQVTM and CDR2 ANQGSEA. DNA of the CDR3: TGCAGCGTCAGGACACTTGCTAACTATGGCTACACCTTC. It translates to CSVRTLANYGYTF.

The CDR3 loop is CASRPLTENTEAFF. The CDR3, as DNA: TGTGCCAGCAGGCCATTGACAGAGAACACTGAAGCTTTCTTT. The chain employs TRBV6-1 and TRBJ1-1; D is perhaps TRBD1 (5 bases). Trimming shortened V by 6 bases and J by 1 base, and 12 bases separated the two germline ends. The CDR3 runs 14 residues. The germline V gene encodes CDR1 MNHNS and CDR2 SASEGT.

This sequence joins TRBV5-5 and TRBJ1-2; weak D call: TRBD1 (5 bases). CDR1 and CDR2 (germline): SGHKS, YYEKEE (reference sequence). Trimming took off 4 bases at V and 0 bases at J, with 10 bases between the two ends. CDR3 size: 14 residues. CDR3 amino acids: CASSRLTANYGYTF. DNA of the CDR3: TGTGCCAGCAGCCGTTTGACAGCTAACTATGGCTACACCTTC.

The CDR3 nucleotides read TGCGCCAGCAGCTTACTAGCGGGTACGCAGTATTTT. Translated: CASSLLAGTQYF. This chain joins TRBV5-1 and TRBJ2-3; 9 bases align to TRBD2. CDR1 is SGHRS, CDR2 YFSETQ, per germline. The CDR3 spans 12 residues. V was clipped by 2 bases and J by 8 bases; unmatched bases: 0.

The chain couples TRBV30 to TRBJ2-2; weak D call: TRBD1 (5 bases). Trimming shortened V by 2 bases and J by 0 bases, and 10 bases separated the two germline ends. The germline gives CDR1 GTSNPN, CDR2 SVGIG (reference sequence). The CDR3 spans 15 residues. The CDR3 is CAWSRGQANTGELFF. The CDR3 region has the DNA TGTGCCTGGAGTAGAGGACAAGCGAACACCGGGGAGCTGTTTTTT.

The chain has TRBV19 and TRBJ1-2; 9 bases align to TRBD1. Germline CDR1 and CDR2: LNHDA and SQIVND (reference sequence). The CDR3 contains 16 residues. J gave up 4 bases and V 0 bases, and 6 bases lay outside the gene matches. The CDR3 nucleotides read TGTGCCAGTAGTATAGAAGGACAGGGGAAAGGCTATGGCTACACCTTC. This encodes CASSIEGQGKGYGYTF.